The rows below give T cell receptor beta chains drawn from one sample of a study of early T cells in non-severe SARS-CoV-2 infection. TCRdb redid the calling of the 5' RACE reads with MiXCR, one entry per CDR3 protein. The table has about 80,000 distinct CDR3 sequences, approximately 12% seen once; the top ten hold 15%. Source: whole blood, taken at baseline. The origin of the receptors is an adult who was a healthcare worker with PCR-confirmed SARS-CoV-2 infection or an uninfected control (not recorded which). The donor label of this sample is uncertain. The CDR3 runs from the conserved cysteine through the conserved F or W. Fields, in order: J gene, CDR3 length, D gene, clone size, V gene, CDR3 protein, CDR3 DNA. D genes are given only for firm matches. Rows give clone size only sometimes, using once, few, many, or a class for an expanded clone.

TRBJ2-5 15 TRBD2 few TRBV27 CASSSLAGVRETQYF TGTGCCAGCAGTTCACTAGCGGGAGTTCGGGAGACCCAGTACTTC
TRBJ2-3 14 NA NA TRBV5-4 CASMGDPSTDTQYF TGTGCCAGCATGGGGGACCCAAGCACAGATACGCAGTATTTT
TRBJ2-3 12 NA NA TRBV27 CASSALGDTQYF TGTGCCAGCAGTGCCTTGGGGGATACGCAGTATTTT
TRBJ1-1 11 NA NA TRBV15 CATARNTEAFF TGTGCCACCGCACGGAACACTGAAGCTTTCTTT
TRBJ2-1 13 TRBD1 many TRBV19 CASSSTGGNEQFF TGTGCCAGTAGTTCAACAGGGGGGAATGAGCAGTTCTTC
TRBJ2-7 12 NA few TRBV7-2 CASSFPDSEQYF TGTGCCAGCAGCTTCCCGGACAGCGAGCAGTACTTC
TRBJ1-1 18 NA few TRBV4-3 CASSQDRSTGHLNTEAFF TGCGCCAGCAGCCAAGATCGGAGTACGGGACACCTGAACACTGAAGCTTTCTTT
TRBJ2-1 14 NA many TRBV12-3/TRBV12-4 CASSFAKMNNEQFF TGTGCCAGCAGTTTTGCCAAAATGAACAATGAGCAGTTCTTC
TRBJ1-5 16 TRBD1 many TRBV6-6 CASSYSTGGNNQPQHF TGTGCCAGCAGTTACTCGACAGGGGGTAATAATCAGCCCCAGCATTTT
TRBJ1-2 17 NA NA TRBV21-1 CASSKALGGRAESGYTF TGTGCCAGCAGCAAAGCGCTCGGGGGCAGGGCTGAATCTGGCTACACCTTC
TRBJ1-1 15 NA many TRBV21-1 CASKAVGGDGTEAFF TGTGCCAGCAAGGCGGTGGGCGGGGACGGCACTGAAGCTTTCTTT
TRBJ1-5 16 NA many TRBV7-9 CASSPVEAGANQPQHF TGTGCCAGCAGCCCGGTCGAAGCAGGGGCAAACCAGCCCCAGCATTTT
TRBJ2-3 18 NA many TRBV20-1 CSASSLPQGKEEADTQYF TGCAGTGCTAGTTCTCTCCCCCAGGGGAAGGAAGAGGCGGATACGCAGTATTTT
TRBJ1-1 15 NA few TRBV5-1 CASSFGEGKHTEAFF TGCGCCAGCAGCTTCGGGGAGGGTAAGCACACTGAAGCTTTCTTT
TRBJ2-1 16 NA few TRBV3-1 CASSQGQSRPYNEQFF TGTGCCAGCAGCCAAGGACAAAGCCGCCCCTACAATGAGCAGTTCTTC
TRBJ2-3 15 NA NA TRBV5-1 CASSLAQVSTDTQYF TGCGCCAGCAGCTTGGCCCAGGTCAGCACAGATACGCAGTATTTT
TRBJ2-3 17 TRBD2 NA TRBV7-2 CASSLRSLAGRTDTQYF TGTGCCAGCAGCTTAAGGTCTCTAGCGGGGCGCACAGATACGCAGTATTTT
TRBJ2-7 15 TRBD1 NA TRBV15 CATSSGTGGTYEQYF TGTGCCACCAGCAGCGGGACAGGGGGTACCTACGAGCAGTACTTC
TRBJ1-2 14 NA few TRBV5-5 CASSENSANYGYTF TGTGCCAGCAGCGAGAACAGCGCTAACTATGGCTACACCTTC
TRBJ2-5 12 NA few TRBV7-6 CASSLMQETQYF TGTGCCAGCAGCCTCATGCAAGAGACCCAGTACTTC
TRBJ2-5 17 TRBD1 NA TRBV15 CATNGQGALFGQETQYF TGTGCCACCAACGGACAGGGGGCCTTATTCGGCCAAGAGACCCAGTACTTC
TRBJ2-1 13 NA many TRBV7-6 CASSFLPGNEQFF TGTGCCAGCAGCTTCCTCCCGGGCAATGAGCAGTTCTTC
TRBJ1-3 13 NA few TRBV7-2 CASSSVLQNTIYF TGTGCCAGCAGCTCAGTTTTGCAAAACACCATATATTTT
TRBJ2-3 16 TRBD2 few TRBV4-3 CASSHVASGSPDTQYF TGCGCCAGCAGCCACGTGGCTAGCGGGTCTCCAGATACGCAGTATTTT
TRBJ2-6 13 NA many TRBV20-1 CSALDPGANVLTF TGCAGTGCGTTGGATCCTGGGGCCAACGTCCTGACTTTC
TRBJ2-3 15 TRBD1 few TRBV7-2 CASSLGRGLVDTQYF TGTGCCAGCAGCTTGGGTAGGGGGCTGGTAGATACGCAGTATTTT
TRBJ1-1 13 NA few TRBV29-1 CSVEEAGNTEAFF TGCAGCGTTGAAGAAGCTGGGAACACTGAAGCTTTCTTT
TRBJ1-1 14 NA NA TRBV20-1 CSARDPGQGVEAFF TGCAGTGCTAGAGATCCCGGCCAGGGTGTTGAAGCTTTCTTT
TRBJ2-1 14 TRBD2 many TRBV9 CASSARGGQNEQFF TGTGCCAGCAGCGCGCGGGGGGGCCAAAATGAGCAGTTCTTC
TRBJ1-2 15 NA NA TRBV12-3/TRBV12-4 CASSLKQGVSYGYTF TGCGCCAGCAGTCTCAAACAAGGGGTCAGCTATGGCTACACCTTC
TRBJ1-1 13 TRBD1 NA TRBV12-3/TRBV12-4 CASSLGPGGEAFF TGTGCCAGCAGTTTAGGACCAGGGGGTGAAGCTTTCTTT
TRBJ2-1 15 NA many TRBV5-1 CASSSKQGWGNEQFF TGCGCCAGCAGCTCGAAACAGGGATGGGGCAATGAGCAGTTCTTC
TRBJ2-3 12 NA NA TRBV5-1 CASSLNTDTQYF TGCGCCAGCAGCTTGAACACAGATACGCAGTATTTT
TRBJ2-1 15 TRBD2 few TRBV6-1 CASSGVAGGRYEQFF TGTGCCAGCAGCGGGGTGGCGGGAGGGCGATATGAGCAGTTCTTC
TRBJ1-5 14 TRBD1 many TRBV12-3/TRBV12-4 CASSRGTGVQPQHF TGTGCCAGCAGCCGCGGGACAGGGGTCCAGCCCCAGCATTTT
TRBJ2-2 13 NA few TRBV3-1 CASSQAGAGELFF TGTGCCAGCAGCCAAGCTGGGGCCGGGGAGCTGTTTTTT
TRBJ2-7 15 NA few TRBV7-9 CASSYETLGFYEQYF TGTGCCAGCAGCTACGAGACACTCGGCTTCTACGAGCAGTACTTC
TRBJ2-5 14 TRBD2 NA TRBV20-1 CSAHPAGVKETQYF TGCAGTGCCCATCCGGCGGGAGTTAAAGAGACCCAGTACTTC
TRBJ2-6 18 NA few TRBV11-2 CASSLFTGGLSGANVLTF TGTGCCAGCAGCTTATTCACGGGGGGCCTCTCTGGGGCCAACGTCCTGACTTTC
TRBJ2-1 14 TRBD2 NA TRBV3-1 CASGSSGSVHEQFF TGTGCCAGCGGATCTAGCGGGAGTGTCCATGAGCAGTTCTTC
TRBJ1-5 17 NA few TRBV27 CASRVSQGGVSNQPQHF TGTGCCAGCAGGGTCTCACAGGGAGGGGTTAGCAATCAGCCCCAGCATTTT
TRBJ2-2 17 NA NA TRBV6-5 CASSTERGIGNTGELFF TGTGCCAGCAGTACTGAGAGGGGAATTGGGAACACCGGGGAGCTGTTTTTT
TRBJ2-7 11 NA few TRBV29-1 CSVAVYRVKYF TGCAGCGTTGCGGTTTACAGGGTGAAGTACTTC
TRBJ2-1 13 NA many TRBV29-1 CSVDFGENNEQFF TGCAGCGTTGACTTTGGGGAGAACAATGAGCAGTTCTTC
TRBJ1-2 11 NA few TRBV24-1 CATSDSYGYTF TGTGCCACCAGTGACTCGTATGGCTACACCTTC
TRBJ2-1 15 TRBD1 NA TRBV12-3/TRBV12-4 CASTHRQGSYNEQFF TGTGCCAGCACCCACCGACAGGGATCCTACAATGAGCAGTTCTTC
TRBJ2-5 17 TRBD1 many TRBV14 CASSQGLQGARVETQYF TGTGCCAGCAGCCAAGGCTTACAGGGGGCGCGGGTAGAGACCCAGTACTTC
TRBJ2-3 16 NA few TRBV5-1 CASSLDGGGGGDTQYF TGCGCCAGCAGCTTGGACGGCGGCGGAGGAGGGGATACGCAGTATTTT